These T cell receptor beta chains were read from a single sample in a study of identical twins. TCRdb independently ran MiXCR on the 5' RACE reads; one entry per CDR3 protein. The sample consists of fewer than 550,000 distinct CDR3 sequences, roughly 15% of them appearing once. This same sample was also part of a study on yellow fever vaccine responses in identical twins.

The sequencing input was CD4+ T cells sorted from blood. All receptors come from a woman aged 18-35 years in good health. CDR3s include the opening cysteine and the closing phenylalanine or tryptophan. The D gene is left open where the match is weak. Rows may omit the clone size; those that give it use once, few, many or a size class.

cdr3_aa cdr3_nt j_call clone_size d_call v_call
CASSRASGTGFYNEQFF TGTGCCAGCAGCCGCGCTTCCGGGACAGGGTTCTACAATGAGCAGTTCTTC TRBJ2-1 few TRBD1 TRBV11-1
CASRLQGTSGELFF TGTGCCAGCAGGCTACAGGGGACGAGCGGGGAGCTGTTTTTT TRBJ2-2 few TRBD1 TRBV27
CSASGSGYTF TGCAGTGCTAGCGGAAGTGGCTACACCTTC TRBJ1-2 - - TRBV20-1
CASSPGLAATGHNEQFF TGCGCCAGCAGCCCGGGACTAGCGGCCACGGGGCACAATGAGCAGTTCTTC TRBJ2-1 - TRBD2 TRBV5-1
CASSPTTRSTQYF TGCGCCAGCAGCCCCACGACTAGATCTACGCAGTATTTT TRBJ2-3 few - TRBV5-1
CATRLGQANTGELFF TGTGCCACCAGGTTGGGACAGGCAAACACCGGGGAGCTGTTTTTT TRBJ2-2 - TRBD1 TRBV24-1
CASSQAQLAKNIQYF TGCGCCAGCAGCCAGGCACAACTAGCCAAAAACATTCAGTACTTC TRBJ2-4 many - TRBV4-1
CSARDSDEKLFF TGCAGTGCTAGAGATTCGGATGAAAAACTGTTTTTT TRBJ1-4 few - TRBV20-1
CASSQNLLHSLEAFF TGTGCCAGCAGCCAAAATCTCCTTCATAGCCTTGAAGCTTTCTTT TRBJ1-1 few - TRBV5-5
CSAREQFF TGCAGTGCTAGAGAGCAGTTCTTC TRBJ2-1 - - TRBV20-1
CASSQDGRGTYNEQFF TGTGCCAGCAGCCAAGACGGCAGGGGGACCTACAATGAGCAGTTCTTC TRBJ2-1 few TRBD1 TRBV14
CASRTGQATYYEQYF TGTGCCAGCAGGACGGGACAGGCTACCTACTACGAGCAGTACTTC TRBJ2-7 - TRBD1 TRBV12-3/TRBV12-4
CASNLWIAESTDTQYF TGCGCCAGCAACCTCTGGATAGCGGAGAGCACAGATACGCAGTATTTT TRBJ2-3 - - TRBV5-1
CSARVAGGLRVTQYF TGCAGTGCTAGAGTAGCGGGCGGACTGCGGGTGACCCAGTACTTC TRBJ2-5 few TRBD2 TRBV20-1
CSARDGAGAPQETQYF TGCAGTGCTAGAGATGGCGCGGGAGCCCCACAAGAGACCCAGTACTTC TRBJ2-5 - TRBD2 TRBV20-1
CASSLTPSGGATDTQYF TGCGCCAGCAGCTTGACCCCTAGCGGGGGGGCCACAGATACGCAGTATTTT TRBJ2-3 few TRBD2 TRBV5-1
CASSRDGEKLFF TGCGCCAGCAGCCGAGACGGTGAAAAACTGTTTTTT TRBJ1-4 many - TRBV5-1
CASSSSHGRAFF TGTGCCAGCAGTAGTTCCCACGGGAGAGCTTTCTTT TRBJ1-1 many - TRBV12-3/TRBV12-4
CASSQRGGQGYEQYF TGTGCCAGCAGCCAAAGGGGCGGACAGGGCTACGAGCAGTACTTC TRBJ2-7 - TRBD1 TRBV6-1
CAISEGGSGSGELFF TGTGCCATCAGTGAGGGGGGGAGTGGATCCGGGGAGCTGTTTTTT TRBJ2-2 - - TRBV10-3
CASSQGRNHKQYF TGTGCCAGCAGCCAGGGCAGGAACCACAAGCAGTACTTC TRBJ2-7 few - TRBV3-1
CASSPLIEETQYF TGTGCCAGCTCACCACTCATTGAAGAGACCCAGTACTTC TRBJ2-5 - - TRBV18
CSASAAGTASNQPQHF TGCAGTGCTAGCGCGGCCGGGACAGCTAGCAATCAGCCCCAGCATTTT TRBJ1-5 - TRBD1 TRBV20-1
CAAHSAYSNQPQHF TGTGCCGCCCACTCAGCGTATAGCAATCAGCCCCAGCATTTT TRBJ1-5 few - TRBV6-1